The subject of this entry is one T cell receptor (beta chain). This clone's antigen is unknown. Within one base of it there is no much larger clone, and no base qualities were kept. Library construction relied on the immunoSEQ multiplex PCR assay. For the multiplex PCR, a mixture combining 60 forward primers for TCR Vbeta segments and 13 reverse primers for TCR Jbeta segments was used. The CDR3 region of rearranged TCR beta genes was amplified from genomic DNA by a multiplex PCR assay. The amplified TCR beta libraries were sequenced on the Illumina HiSeq System as 87-base-pair reads. Under the source paper's analysis protocol: In a later analysis, 77 million or so unique TCR beta chains were counted across the roughly 700 repertoires, and approximately 11 million of these chains were shared by at least two donors. A nearest-neighbor algorithm error-corrected the raw reads and collapsed the reads into unique sequences, merging closely related sequences to remove PCR and sequencing errors. To assign V, D and J gene segments, CDR3 sequences were aligned to IMGT reference sequences. For a sequence to be retained, a match of at least six nucleotides was required to both a V gene segment and a J gene segment. A rearrangement counted as productive if the CDR3 had no stop codons and remained in frame with V and J, and every other rearrangement counted as non-productive. Following IMGT convention, CDR3 was defined as the stretch from the second conserved V-encoded cysteine to the conserved J-encoded phenylalanine. In an earlier analysis of roughly 580 of the donors, sequences lacking an unambiguous match to a single V gene segment were excluded. In an earlier analysis of approximately 560 of the donors, a V segment was called functional when productive rearrangements were above 56.7%, and segregating when the standard deviation between donors exceeded 5%. A statistical classification framework was built to diagnose cytomegalovirus status from the catalog of TCR beta chain sequences. In a later analysis, V and J genes were assigned by comparing TCR nucleotide sequences against IMGT/GENE-DB human TR gene sequences. In a later analysis, CDR3 sequences and most-parsimonious VDJ recombination scenarios were assigned using the TCRdist pipeline. A later analysis defined each TCR beta chain by its CDR3 amino acid sequence plus V-gene family, and excluded reads lacking a unique V-gene family. In a later analysis, 450 to 600 highly shared, low-generation-probability nucleotide sequences were removed to address suspected cross-contamination and a sequencing artifact. A later analysis calculated a clonal expansion index for each public chain from normalized within-repertoire ranks of inferred template counts. Generation probabilities in a later analysis came from a VDJ recombination model fitted to out-of-frame rearrangements, and those results were checked against IGoR. Hypergeometric tests were used in a later analysis to score TCR-TCR, TCR-HLA and TCR-CMV co-occurrence, with a repertoire-size bias correction applied to the TCR pairs. In a later analysis, false discovery rates were estimated by permuting HLA or CMV assignments 20 times. In a later analysis, co-occurring TCRs were grouped using DBSCAN, and TCRdist sequence similarity was added for clustering within HLA-allele-positive subsets. Repertoires with fewer than 30,000 or more than 120,000 public chains were left out of co-occurrence clustering, as were a handful of repertoires with anomalous nucleotide sharing. TCRdb provides this immuneACCESS table in a form limited to in-frame rearrangements. Some clones are lacking; in checked studies, under half of them reflect an unresolved V gene, and why the rest are absent is not known. That table is the source of V, J and clone size, and D and trimming were worked out from the DNA. The sample includes approximately 100,000 clones, with about 75% observed a single time. In total, the top ten clones hold 13% to 15% of the sample.

The cohort consisted of 600 to 700 healthy bone marrow donors. All cohort members were sampled while nominally healthy, although unrecorded immune exposures were likely present. The donor was CMV seropositive and belonged to the group of 270 or so seropositive cohort members. Every donor gave a peripheral blood sample, and the peripheral blood mononuclear cells from that sample were used for TCR beta sequencing. Genomic DNA extraction from the blood cell samples was performed with the Qiagen DNeasy Blood Extraction Kit. The CDR3 contains 14 residues, cysteine and phenylalanine counted. This entry keeps only the CDR3 DNA: 42 bases, framed from base 1. Trimming removed 4 bases from V and 7 bases from J; the gene matches leave 4 bases unexplained. The CDR1 and CDR2 encoded by the germline V gene are MNHEY and SVGAGI. These data come from a study of cytomegalovirus exposure and HLA in healthy donors (TCRdb year 2017). Background for the entire study: An earlier analysis of several hundred of the donors reported approximately 300 Gb of sequence data and 95 million to 140 million unique TCR beta sequences obtained from around 180 million T cells. An early release that covered some 630 HLA-typed donors contained about 300 gigabases of sequencing data and 85 million to 100 million unique TCR sequences. The genetic ancestry cluster associated with self-reported Caucasian donors included roughly 84% of the approximately 410 genotyped donors. The aim of the study was to test whether cataloging public T cell receptors could identify signatures of past pathogen exposure. The T cell repertoires of several hundred subjects were profiled by immunosequencing and related to cytomegalovirus serostatus. A separate validation cohort of 100 to 150 different subjects was used in addition to the 666-subject first cohort. To predict cytomegalovirus infection status, the study combined high-throughput TCR immunosequencing, statistical association of individual TCRs with disease status, and machine learning. In a later analysis, previously published TCR beta repertoires from 666 donors were re-analyzed and high-resolution HLA genotyping was added so that TCR occurrence patterns could be studied. Rather than using new phenotypic data, the later analysis identified candidate immune exposures from TCR beta sequences and from how often those sequences occurred across donors. An earlier analysis of fewer than 750 of the donors used high-throughput TCR beta sequencing to judge whether each TCR beta V gene segment behaved as functional or pseudogenic. Donor age, sex, ethnicity and CMV serostatus were compiled together with the repertoire data. Genome-wide SNP genotypes for about 65% of the roughly 700 donors were used in a later genetic analysis, which treated that subset as a discovery cohort. All discovery cohort repertoires had been generated on a single sequencing platform. HLA typing covered class I and class II loci at four-digit resolution. Typing coverage varied by locus: roughly 629-640 donors for A, B, C, DRB1 and DQB1; roughly 520 for DQA1; 606 for DPA1; some 470 for DPB1. Because of strong linkage in the cohort, 4 to 6 DR-DQ haplotypes were treated as single units for association and clustering. On average, around 240,000 unique TCR beta nucleotide sequences were sequenced per donor among a few hundred genotyped donors of the cohort, with roughly 19% of those sequences being non-productive.

The full study reports these points: In vitro tests confirmed that a few of the cytomegalovirus-associated TCR beta chains recognize cytomegalovirus antigens. Because counts were too low, 15 to 20 rarely observed V segments, including chromosome 9 orphons, were excluded from the earlier analysis of fewer than 650 of the donors. A group of highly shared sequence variants was considered likely to be a technical artifact of the sequencing pipeline. A further reported finding was that TCR beta sequences accurately predicted the HLA-A and HLA-B alleles for most subjects in the first cohort. An association between a missense DCLRE1C variant and V-gene and J-gene trimming of TCR beta chains was found in a later genetic analysis and replicated in an independent cohort. Sequencing depth was assumed to be roughly uniform across donors in the presence/absence analyses, though that assumption may not hold. Only TCR beta chains were sequenced in this cohort, and the absence of alpha or paired-chain data limited detectable features. In a later analysis, 15,000 to 20,000 TCR beta sequences were associated with specific HLA alleles at a false discovery rate of 0.05. Most TCR sequences were seen in very few donors, while some public TCRs were found in many individuals. A later genetic analysis reported fewer N-insertions in productive TCRs among donors in an Asian-associated ancestry cluster than the approximately 700-donor mean. In a later analysis, HLA-associated TCR beta chains showed more clonal expansion and lower generation probabilities than non-associated chains that were equally common. A later analysis reported that several top co-occurrence clusters appeared linked to parvovirus B19, influenza, CMV and Epstein-Barr virus. Because some donors lacked HLA typing at each locus, the association tests relied only on the typed subset. According to a later analysis, TCR association rates differed among HLA loci, with DRB1 alleles showing the most associated TCRs and HLA-C alleles showing the fewest. Cytomegalovirus status was reported to be diagnosed by the classifier with high specificity and sensitivity in both the original and validation cohorts. Assigning TCR associations to individual alleles was difficult when HLA alleles, especially DR and DQ, strongly co-occurred. In the study, 164 TCR beta chains were listed as associated with cytomegalovirus. Immune exposure information for the cohort was limited to CMV serostatus. Correlated functional status among segregating V segments might be attributable to linkage disequilibrium, but an unknown experimental factor could not be ruled out. Most CMV-associated TCR beta chains appeared to be HLA-restricted in a later analysis, and the HLA associations seemed to be driven largely by CMV exposure. In an earlier analysis of 587 of the donors, most TCR beta V segments were observed in productive rearrangements about 87% or about 30% of the time, broadly matching IMGT annotations. The 87-base-pair reads could not distinguish some IMGT-functional V segments, including TRBV6-2 and TRBV6-3, so those segments were excluded. According to the authors, the approach could potentially be generalized to other disease states and immunological phenotypes.

The receptor was isolated from a male donor in good health and CMV-seropositive. The V and J genes are TRBV6-5 and TRBJ1-6, with 7 middle bases fitting TRBD1. The sequenced sample consisted of PBMCs. This receptor has the CDR3 CASSLQGSNSPLHF. The nucleotide sequence reads as follows: TGTGCCAGCAGTTTACAGGGGTCAAATTCACCCCTCCACTTT.